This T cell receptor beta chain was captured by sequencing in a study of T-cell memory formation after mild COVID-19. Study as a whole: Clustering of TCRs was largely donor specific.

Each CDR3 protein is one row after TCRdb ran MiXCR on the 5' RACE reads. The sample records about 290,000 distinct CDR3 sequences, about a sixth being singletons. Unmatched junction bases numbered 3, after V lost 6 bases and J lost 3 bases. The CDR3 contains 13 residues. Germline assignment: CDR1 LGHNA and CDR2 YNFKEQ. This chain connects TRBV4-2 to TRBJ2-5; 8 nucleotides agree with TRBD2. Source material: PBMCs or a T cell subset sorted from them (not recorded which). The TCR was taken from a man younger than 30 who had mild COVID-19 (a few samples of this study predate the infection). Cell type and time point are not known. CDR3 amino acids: CASSVGGEETQYF. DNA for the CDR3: TGTGCCAGCAGTGTCGGGGGGGAAGAGACCCAGTACTTC.